This is a list of T cell receptor beta chains from one sample in a study of cytomegalovirus exposure and HLA in healthy donors. This table comes from immunoSEQ multiplex PCR, and its TCRdb copy is limited to in-frame clones, with some not included. The table includes over 75,000 clones, roughly 80% detected once. The sequenced sample consisted of PBMCs. The receptors derive from a man aged 55 to 69 in good health and CMV-seropositive. CDR3s include the opening cysteine and the closing phenylalanine or tryptophan. D genes are given only for firm matches. Clone size is stated in some rows and not others, as once, few, many or a class when expanded.

>TRBV5-5|TRBD1|TRBJ1-5|.
TGTGCCAGCAGCTTTAGGACAGGGACTATTGAGCCCCAGCATTTT
CASSFRTGTIEPQHF
>TRBV7-9|TRBD1|TRBJ2-7|.
TGTGCCAGCAGCTTACTCGGGCAGGGGGCTCACGAGCAGTACTTC
CASSLLGQGAHEQYF
>TRBV5-1|.|TRBJ2-1|.
TGCGCCAGCAGCTCCTCCTTCAGATACAATGAGCAGTTCTTC
CASSSSFRYNEQFF
>TRBV7-8|TRBD1|TRBJ1-2|.
TGTGCCAGCAGCTTAGTCATTTCCGGGACAGGGCCTCACTATGGCTACACCTTC
CASSLVISGTGPHYGYTF
>TRBV19|TRBD1|TRBJ2-1|.
TGTGCCAGTAGTAGCCGGGACAGCCGCTACAATGAGCAGTTCTTC
CASSSRDSRYNEQFF
>TRBV6-1|.|TRBJ2-6|.
TGTGCCAGCACGCAGGGGCTCTCTGGGGCCAACGTCCTGACTTTC
CASTQGLSGANVLTF
>TRBV7-9|TRBD2|TRBJ2-4|.
TGTGCCAGCAGCTTACTGATGGGGGGGGAACAAAACATTCAGTACTTC
CASSLLMGGEQNIQYF
>TRBV29-1|.|TRBJ1-1|.
TGCAGCGCCAGGGGTGATTACACTGAAGCTTTCTTT
CSARGDYTEAFF
>TRBV19|TRBD1|TRBJ2-3|.
TGTGCCAGTAGATCCAGGGGGCTCAGTACAGATACGCAGTATTTT
CASRSRGLSTDTQYF
>TRBV28|.|TRBJ2-7|.
TGTGCCAGCAGTGCACGCCCCACCGGAACAGTTCTCTTCGGCTACGAGCAGTACTTC
CASSARPTGTVLFGYEQYF
>TRBV7-3|.|TRBJ2-1|.
TGTGCCAGCAGCTTAGACGGGAGTTACAATGAGCAGTTCTTC
CASSLDGSYNEQFF
>TRBV5-1|TRBD1|TRBJ1-1|.
TGCGCCAGCAGGGAGGACAGGGGTTTGAACACTGAAGCTTTCTTT
CASREDRGLNTEAFF
>TRBV7-8|.|TRBJ2-7|.
TGTGCCAGCAGCTTATACTTCGAGCAGTACTTC
CASSLYFEQYF
>TRBV6-6|TRBD1|TRBJ2-3|.
TGTGCCAGCAGCGCAAATTTCGGACAGGGGGTATATACGCAGTATTTT
CASSANFGQGVYTQYF
>TRBV28|.|TRBJ2-7|.
TGTGCCAGCAGTCCAGACACCTACGAGCAGTACTTC
CASSPDTYEQYF
>TRBV7-2|.|TRBJ2-1|once
TGTGCCAGCAGCTTAGAGCCTAGCGTACGGGGAGGGCAGTTCTTC
CASSLEPSVRGGQFF
>TRBV7-8|.|TRBJ2-7|.
TGTGCCAGCATCAAAGGGCAGGGCCCTACCTCCTACGAGCAGTACTTC
CASIKGQGPTSYEQYF
>TRBV12-5|.|TRBJ1-1|.
TGTGCTAGTACTCACGGAGGTAAAACCACTGAAGCTTTCTTT
CASTHGGKTTEAFF
>TRBV30|.|TRBJ2-7|once
TGTGCCTGGACCCCGGGAGACGTATACGAGCAGTACTTC
CAWTPGDVYEQYF
>TRBV18|TRBD2|TRBJ2-5|.
TGTGCCAGCACCACACGACTAGCGGGGAATAAAGAGACCCAGTACTTC
CASTTRLAGNKETQYF
>TRBV2|.|TRBJ2-1|.
TGTGCCAGCAGTGAAGATGGTAATAGCTACAATGAGCAGTTCTTC
CASSEDGNSYNEQFF
>TRBV19|.|TRBJ1-4|.
TGTGCCAGTAGCCCCGGGACTCAAGAGGGTGAAAAACTGTTTTTT
CASSPGTQEGEKLFF